One sample yielded the 27 T cell receptor beta chains listed below, sequenced in a study of cytomegalovirus exposure and HLA in healthy donors. Using immunoSEQ multiplex PCR, the repertoire was profiled, and TCRdb retains in-frame clones only, with some absent. This table has 250,000 or so clones, about 87% appearing once. The sample comprised PBMCs. The receptors derive from a man younger than 35 in good health and CMV-seronegative.

The V gene is TRBV27, the J gene TRBJ2-1, with D perhaps TRBD1 (6 bases). Looked up from germline, CDR1 is MNHEY and CDR2 is SMNVEV (reference sequence). The CDR3 contains 15 residues. V lost 1 base and J lost 9, with 16 bases in between. The CDR3: CASSLLARGGVEQFF. CDR3 coding DNA: TGTGCCAGCAGTTTATTGGCTAGAGGGGGTGTTGAGCAGTTCTTC.

The chain is built from TRBV10-3 and TRBJ2-2; D gene ambiguous. This CDR3 has 14 residues. V was trimmed by 4 bases and J by 2 bases, leaving 8 bases between them. CDR1 and CDR2 (germline): ENHRY, SYGVKD. CDR3 residues: CAISVGGNTGELFF. DNA of the CDR3: TGTGCCATCAGTGTTGGCGGAAACACCGGGGAGCTGTTTTTT.

The chain carries TRBV4-2 and TRBJ2-3, with 7 bases lining up with TRBD2. Germline V gene data show CDR1 as LGHNA and CDR2 as YNFKEQ. V lost 4 bases and J lost 3; bases outside the gene matches: 10. The CDR3 consists of 16 residues. This chain's CDR3 is CASSPRDLAETDTQYF. The CDR3, as DNA: TGTGCCAGCAGCCCCCGGGACCTAGCGGAGACAGATACGCAGTATTTT.

The chain recombines TRBV19 with TRBJ2-7; 9 bases are a match to TRBD2. The J segment lost 7 bases and the V segment lost 5 bases, leaving 6 bases of the junction unmatched. The CDR3 loop spans 13 amino acids. Germline CDR1 LNHDA, CDR2 SQIVND (reference sequence). CDR3 sequence (DNA): TGTGCCAGTAGTTTGGTAGCGGGAGCGGAGCAGTACTTC. As protein: CASSLVAGAEQYF.

The chain recombines TRBV6-6 with TRBJ1-2, with 8 bases matching TRBD1. Unmatched junction bases numbered 8, after V lost 6 bases and J lost 2 bases. The CDR3 is 15 amino acids. CDR1 is MNHNY and CDR2 is SVGAGI in the germline V gene (reference sequence). CDR3 residues: CASRGTGIFNYGYTF. The CDR3, as DNA: TGTGCCAGCAGAGGGACAGGTATTTTCAACTATGGCTACACCTTC.

The V call is TRBV7-6, the J call TRBJ2-2; a possible D gene is TRBD2 (7 bases). CDR3 length: 15 amino acids. The V end was cut by 6 bases, the J end by 4 bases, with 15 bases between. Germline CDR1 SGHVS, CDR2 FNYEAQ. The CDR3 coding sequence is TGTGCCAGCAGTCCCCGTGGGGGGGCCACCGGGGAGCTGTTTTTT. It is translated as CASSPRGGATGELFF. The variable domain in full, with the rest retrieved from reference TRBV7-6 and TRBJ2-2, is GAGVSQSPRYKVTKRGQDVALRCDPISGHVSLYWYRQALGQGPEFLTYFNYEAQQDKSGLPNDRFSAERPEGSISTLTIQRTEQRDSAMYRCASSPRGGATGELFFGEGSRLTVL.

The chain employs TRBV9 and TRBJ2-1, with 11 nucleotides matching TRBD1. The CDR3 length is 16 residues. The junction had 6 bases not matched to a gene; V was cut back by 3 bases and J by 4 bases. Germline lookup yields CDR1 SGDLS and CDR2 YYNGEE. The chain's CDR3 is CASSAGQGALYNEQFF. CDR3 DNA sequence: TGTGCCAGCAGCGCTGGACAGGGGGCGTTGTACAATGAGCAGTTCTTC.

The V call is TRBV5-4, the J call TRBJ1-5; 7 bases line up with TRBD1. V was clipped by 2 bases and J by 2 bases; unmatched bases: 7. CDR1 is SGHNT, CDR2 YYREEE, per germline (reference sequence). This CDR3 is 16 amino acids long. CDR3 in amino acids: CASSFLRQGGNQPQHF. DNA for the CDR3: TGTGCCAGCAGCTTCTTGCGACAGGGTGGCAATCAGCCCCAGCATTTT. Drawing the rest from reference TRBV5-4 and TRBJ1-5, the complete variable domain is ETGVTQSPTHLIKTRGQQVTLRCSSQSGHNTVSWYQQALGQGPQFIFQYYREEENGRGNFPPRFSGLQFPNYSSELNVNALELDDSALYLCASSFLRQGGNQPQHFGDGTRLSIL.

The V call is TRBV4-1, the J call TRBJ1-2; 7 bases fit TRBD1. CDR1 is MGHRA and CDR2 is YSYEKL in the germline V gene. CDR3 length equals 15 residues. V shed 3 bases and J 4 bases; nucleotides not matched to a gene: 8. This CDR3 is CASSQTRQGGYGYTF. Here the CDR3 DNA reads TGCGCCAGCAGCCAGACACGGCAGGGGGGCTATGGCTACACCTTC.

The V gene is TRBV18, the J gene TRBJ2-7; 8 positions match TRBD1. J lost 0 bases, V lost 9 bases, and 10 bases had no gene match. Looked up from germline, CDR1 is KGHSH and CDR2 is LQKENI. The CDR3 consists of 15 residues. CDR3: CASRPGQAYSYEQYF. CDR3 DNA: TGTGCCAGTCGTCCGGGACAGGCTTACTCCTACGAGCAGTACTTC.

The CDR3, as DNA: TGCAGCGTTGAAGGATTTAGGACAGGGGACCAAGAGACCCAGTACTTC. Its translation: CSVEGFRTGDQETQYF. The rearrangement uses TRBV29-1 and TRBJ2-5; 9 nucleotides align to TRBD1. The CDR3 sequence is 16 residues long. CDR1 and CDR2 from the germline V gene are SQVTM and ANQGSEA. Trimming cost V 1 base and J 0 bases; bases outside gene matches: 6.

V is TRBV12-5 and J is TRBJ1-6, with D perhaps TRBD1 (5 bases). The V end was cut by 6 bases, the J end by 11 bases, with 20 bases between. The CDR3 loop spans 15 amino acids. Germline lookup yields CDR1 LGHNT and CDR2 FRNRAP. CDR3 sequence: CASGLVGGVRPPLHF. CDR3 coding DNA: TGTGCTAGTGGCCTAGTTGGGGGGGTTCGGCCACCCCTCCACTTT.

This sequence joins TRBV5-4 and TRBJ2-3; 11 nucleotides match TRBD2. Germline CDR1 SGHNT, CDR2 YYREEE (reference sequence). Unmatched junction bases numbered 8, after V lost 4 bases and J lost 1 base. The CDR3 contains 17 residues. CDR3 DNA sequence: TGTGCCAGCAGCCGGAGGGTAGCGGGGGGGGGCACAGATACGCAGTATTTT. Protein product: CASSRRVAGGGTDTQYF. The variable domain in full, with the rest retrieved from reference TRBV5-4 and TRBJ2-3, is ETGVTQSPTHLIKTRGQQVTLRCSSQSGHNTVSWYQQALGQGPQFIFQYYREEENGRGNFPPRFSGLQFPNYSSELNVNALELDDSALYLCASSRRVAGGGTDTQYFGPGTRLTVL.

The rearrangement uses TRBV2 and TRBJ2-7, with TRBD2 as a possible D gene (6 bases). This CDR3 has 13 amino acids. Between the trimmed V and J ends, which lost 9 bases and 6 bases, there was a span of 18 bases. Germline CDR1 SNHLY, CDR2 FYNNEI. CDR3 DNA: TGTGCCAGTACGCGGGGTGGGTACCCCGAGCAGTACTTC. Protein product: CASTRGGYPEQYF. Full variable domain (outside the CDR3, taken from reference TRBV2 and TRBJ2-7): EPEVTQTPSHQVTQMGQEVILRCVPISNHLYFYWYRQILGQKVEFLVSFYNNEISEKSEIFDDQFSVERPDGSNFTLKIRSTKLEDSAMYFCASTRGGYPEQYFGPGTRLTVT.

This chain uses TRBV9 with TRBJ1-4, with D possibly TRBD1 on 5 matching bases. Trimming took off 0 bases at V and 6 bases at J, with 12 bases between the two ends. The CDR3 is 15 residues long. Germline assignment: CDR1 SGDLS and CDR2 YYNGEE. CDR3 nucleotides: TGTGCCAGCAGCGTAGGGACGGCGGGGCATGAAAAACTGTTTTTT. Its translation is CASSVGTAGHEKLFF.

J is TRBJ1-1 and V is TRBV2; D is perhaps TRBD1 (5 bases). CDR1 is SNHLY, CDR2 FYNNEI, per germline. This CDR3 is 13 amino acids long. V shed 6 bases and J shed 8 bases, with 16 bases lying between them. The CDR3 DNA is TGTGCCAGCAGCGGATCACCTCAGGGAGAAGCTTTCTTT. Encoded protein: CASSGSPQGEAFF.

In this sample, this clone turned up once. V usage is TRBV7-6 and J usage is TRBJ2-3; a possible D gene is TRBD2 (6 bases). The CDR3 sequence is 14 residues long. V lost 5 bases and J 6 bases, leaving 15 bases between the germline ends. Germline values: CDR1 SGHVS, CDR2 FNYEAQ. CDR3 nucleotides: TGTGCCAGCAGCCGGGAGACGGAGAAGGATACGCAGTATTTT. As protein: CASSRETEKDTQYF.

The chain employs TRBV4-3 and TRBJ1-1, with TRBD1 matching 7 bases. The CDR3 extends over 15 amino acids. Germline V gene lookup returns CDR1 LGHNA and CDR2 YSLEER. V was clipped by 4 bases and J by 5 bases; unmatched bases: 10. CDR3 in amino acids: CASSLKGGQGTEAFF. In nucleotides, the CDR3 is TGCGCCAGCAGCCTAAAAGGGGGCCAGGGAACTGAAGCTTTCTTT.

The V gene is TRBV4-3, the J gene TRBJ2-2; 10 bases agree with TRBD2. Per germline, CDR1 LGHNA and CDR2 YSLEER. The CDR3 has 19 residues. V shed 1 base and J 1 base; nucleotides not matched to a gene: 9. The CDR3 sequence is CASSQGSSSGGMNTGELFF. CDR3 in DNA: TGCGCCAGCAGCCAAGGTTCGTCTAGCGGGGGCATGAACACCGGGGAGCTGTTTTTT.

V gene TRBV27 combines with J gene TRBJ2-2; 9 bases align to TRBD1. Losses at the gene ends were 3 bases for V and 9 bases for J; bases not matched to a gene: 11. In germline, CDR1 is MNHEY, CDR2 SMNVEV (reference sequence). The CDR3 totals 16 residues. DNA of the CDR3: TGTGCCAGCAGTTTCCGGGACAGGGAGACTATCCGGGAGCTGTTTTTT. This encodes CASSFRDRETIRELFF.

The chain carries TRBV27 and TRBJ1-1; unclear D gene. V was trimmed by 6 bases and J by 3 bases, leaving 5 bases between them. The CDR3 totals 11 residues. Germline CDR1 is MNHEY and CDR2 is SMNVEV (reference sequence). In nucleotides, the CDR3 is TGTGCCAGCAGGAGGGACACTGAAGCTTTCTTT. Protein product: CASRRDTEAFF.

The chain links TRBV5-1 to TRBJ1-4; a weak D match, TRBD1 (6 bases). V lost 4 bases, J lost 0 bases, and 10 bases lay in between. Germline CDR1 is SGHRS and CDR2 is YFSETQ. The CDR3 has 15 residues. The DNA for the CDR3 is TGCGCCAGCAGCGCTACAGGGACAACTAATGAAAAACTGTTTTTT. Protein product: CASSATGTTNEKLFF. The full variable domain, with the rest looked up from reference TRBV5-1 and TRBJ1-4, is KAGVTQTPRYLIKTRGQQVTLSCSPISGHRSVSWYQQTPGQGLQFLFEYFSETQRNKGNFPGRFSGRQFSNSRSEMNVSTLELGDSALYLCASSATGTTNEKLFFGSGTQLSVL.

The chain recombines TRBV7-2 with TRBJ2-7, with 12 nucleotides matching TRBD2. J lost 13 bases, V lost 2 bases, and 6 bases had no gene match. This CDR3 is 13 amino acids long. CDR1 and CDR2 from the germline V gene are SGHTA and FQGNSA. CDR3 coding DNA: TGTGCCAGCAGCTTACCGGCTAGCGGGAGGGTCTACTTC. Its protein is CASSLPASGRVYF.

This chain joins TRBV10-3 and TRBJ1-1; the D gene is possibly TRBD1 (5 bases). Looked up from germline, CDR1 is ENHRY and CDR2 is SYGVKD. The germline V and J ends were trimmed by 4 bases and 3 bases, with 6 bases remaining between them. The CDR3 has 12 amino acids. The DNA for the CDR3 is TGTGCCATCAGTGGCAGGGACACTGAAGCTTTCTTT. Amino acid sequence: CAISGRDTEAFF.

The chain couples TRBV5-6 to TRBJ2-7; 8 nucleotides align to TRBD1. Germline V gene data show CDR1 as SGHDT and CDR2 as YYEEEE. The CDR3 covers 14 residues. V was pared by 1 base and J by 6 bases, with 6 bases of the junction left unmatched. Here the CDR3 DNA reads TGTGCCAGCAGCTTGAATGCAGGGGGCTTCGAGCAGTACTTC. It is translated as CASSLNAGGFEQYF.

The chain couples TRBV7-2 to TRBJ2-7; 10 nucleotides match TRBD1. The ends lost 3 bases at V and 5 bases at J; junction bases unmatched: 4. The CDR3 consists of 14 residues. Germline-derived CDR1 and CDR2 are SGHTA and FQGNSA. CDR3 region: CASSFPGQGNEQYF. The CDR3 coding sequence is TGTGCCAGCAGCTTCCCGGGACAGGGGAACGAGCAGTACTTC.

The gene calls are TRBV25-1 and TRBJ1-1; maybe TRBD1 (6 bases). V was pared by 4 bases and J by 6 bases, with 12 bases between. The CDR3 extends over 13 amino acids. CDR1 and CDR2 from the germline V gene are MGHDK and SYGVNS. The CDR3: CASSAQGFSEAFF. For the CDR3, the DNA is TGTGCCAGCAGTGCACAGGGTTTCTCTGAAGCTTTCTTT.